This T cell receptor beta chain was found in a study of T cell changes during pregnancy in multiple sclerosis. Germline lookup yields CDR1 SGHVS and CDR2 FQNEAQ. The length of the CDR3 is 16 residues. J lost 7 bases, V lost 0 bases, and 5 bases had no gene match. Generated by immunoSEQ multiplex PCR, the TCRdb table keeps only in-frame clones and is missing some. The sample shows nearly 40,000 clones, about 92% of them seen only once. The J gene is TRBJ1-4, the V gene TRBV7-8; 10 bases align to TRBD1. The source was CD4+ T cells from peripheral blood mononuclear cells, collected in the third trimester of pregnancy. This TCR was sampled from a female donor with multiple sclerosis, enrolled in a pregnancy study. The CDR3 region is CASSLAAWTGGEKLFF. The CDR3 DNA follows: TGTGCCAGCAGCTTAGCGGCGTGGACAGGGGGTGAAAAACTGTTTTTT.